These 27 T cell receptor beta chains originate from one sample sequenced in a study of blood T cell repertoires in COVID-19. Here immunoSEQ multiplex PCR was the method, and the copy in TCRdb shows in-frame clones only, minus some. Of around 100,000 clones detected, 80% appear once; the ten largest clones hold around 30%. Sequencing used peripheral blood. The receptors were sampled from a man between 70 and 80 years old with active or convalescent COVID-19.

This chain links TRBV7-2 with TRBJ1-2, with 7 bases that match TRBD1. V dropped 1 base and J dropped 6; count of bases not matched to a gene: 2. The CDR3 has 13 amino acids. CDR1 is SGHTA and CDR2 is FQGNSA in the germline V gene. DNA of the CDR3: TGTGCCAGCAGCTTAGGAGGGGGCGATGGCTACACCTTC. Translating gives CASSLGGGDGYTF.

This chain uses TRBV28 with TRBJ1-3; D ambiguous. Between the trimmed V and J ends, which lost 6 bases and 2 bases, there was a span of 11 bases. The length of the CDR3 is 14 residues. Germline V gives CDR1 MDHEN, CDR2 SYDVKM. In DNA, the CDR3 is TGTGCCAGCAGCTCCCCCGGGACTGGAAACACCATATATTTT. Translated: CASSSPGTGNTIYF.

The V gene is TRBV7-2, the J gene TRBJ2-7, with 7 bases aligning to TRBD2. V lost 3 bases, J lost 4 bases, and 9 bases stayed unmatched. CDR1 and CDR2 (germline): SGHTA, FQGNSA. The CDR3 totals 15 residues. This CDR3 is CASSLGGREYYEQYF. For the CDR3, the DNA is TGTGCCAGCAGCTTGGGAGGGAGGGAGTATTACGAGCAGTACTTC.

The CDR3: CASSPSGTGDYGYTF. The CDR3 bases are TGTGCCAGCAGCCCATCCGGGACAGGGGACTATGGCTACACCTTC. The chain employs TRBV7-9 and TRBJ1-2, with 10 nucleotides matching TRBD1. CDR3 length: 15 amino acids. Losses at the gene ends were 5 bases for V and 3 bases for J; bases not matched to a gene: 6. Germline CDR1 is SEHNR and CDR2 is FQNEAQ (reference sequence). Complete variable domain (other parts from reference TRBV7-9 and TRBJ1-2): DTGVSQNPRHKITKRGQNVTFRCDPISEHNRLYWYRQTLGQGPEFLTYFQNEAQLEKSRLLSDRFSAERPKGSFSTLEIQRTEQGDSAMYLCASSPSGTGDYGYTFGSGTRLTVV.

The chain carries TRBV29-1 and TRBJ2-3; the match to TRBD2 covers 10 bases. Per germline, CDR1 SQVTM and CDR2 ANQGSEA. The length of the CDR3 is 13 residues. V shed 7 bases, J shed 2 bases, and the junction held 3 bases outside the gene matches. The CDR3 DNA follows: TGCAGCGCCACTAGCGGGGACACAGATACGCAGTATTTT. This encodes CSATSGDTDTQYF.

The chain links TRBV15 to TRBJ1-1; perhaps TRBD1 as D (6 bases). The germline V gene has CDR1 LNHNV and CDR2 YYDKDF (reference sequence). The CDR3 has 16 amino acids. Trimming took 0 bases from V and 2 from J, leaving 13 bases between them. The CDR3 region has the DNA TGTGCCACCAGCAGAGAAGCCCCAGGGGTTAACACTGAAGCTTTCTTT. Translation: CATSREAPGVNTEAFF. The full variable domain, rest sourced from reference TRBV15 and TRBJ1-1, is DAMVIQNPRYQVTQFGKPVTLSCSQTLNHNVMYWYQQKSSQAPKLLFHYYDKDFNNEADTPDNFQSRRPNTSFCFLDIRSPGLGDTAMYLCATSREAPGVNTEAFFGQGTRLTVV.

This clone was seen once. This chain's CDR3 is CASSQHTSGSDNEQFF. CDR3 DNA sequence: TGCGCCAGCAGCCAACACACTAGCGGGAGCGACAATGAGCAGTTCTTC. The V gene is TRBV4-3, the J gene TRBJ2-1; 11 nucleotides line up with TRBD2. V trimming: 2 bases; J trimming: 5 bases; junction bases outside the gene matches: 5. Germline V gene data show CDR1 as LGHNA and CDR2 as YSLEER. The CDR3 contains 16 residues.

The chain is built from TRBV29-1 and TRBJ2-7; D perhaps matches TRBD2 (6 bases). Germline CDR1 is SQVTM and CDR2 is ANQGSEA. This CDR3 spans 12 amino acids. Trimming removed 6 bases from V and 7 bases from J, with 16 bases in between. CDR3 in amino acids: CSVATRAGEQYF. DNA of the CDR3: TGCAGCGTGGCTACACGGGCGGGGGAGCAGTACTTC.

The genes are TRBV5-6 and TRBJ2-7, with TRBD2 identical over 7 bases. The CDR3 spans 14 residues. Germline V gene sequence: CDR1 SGHDT, CDR2 YYEEEE. Trimming removed 0 bases from V and 6 bases from J; junction bases left unmatched: 6. The CDR3 nucleotides read TGTGCCAGCAGCTTGGTCGGGAGGATCAGCGAGCAGTACTTC. It specifies CASSLVGRISEQYF.

This chain uses TRBV7-9 with TRBJ2-2; D is uncertain. The germline V gene has CDR1 SEHNR and CDR2 FQNEAQ (reference sequence). This CDR3 contains 15 residues. The V end lost 1 base, the J end lost 5 bases, and 11 bases lay between the germline ends. The DNA of the CDR3 is TGTGCCAGCAGCTTAGAAGAGTTTCGAACCGGGGAGCTGTTTTTT. Its protein is CASSLEEFRTGELFF.

Here the CDR3 DNA reads TGTGCCAGCATAAGGGGGCGCGGATCACCCCTCCACTTT. This encodes CASIRGRGSPLHF. The chain has TRBV6-5 and TRBJ1-6; TRBD1 matches 7 bases. After removal of 7 bases from V and 10 bases from J, the junction contained 7 bases not matched to a gene. The CDR3 spans 13 residues. The germline CDR1 and CDR2 sequences are MNHEY and SVGAGI.

This chain uses TRBV6-2 or TRBV6-3 with TRBJ1-2, with TRBD1 as a possible D gene (6 bases). The germline CDR1 and CDR2 sequences are MNHEY and SVGEGT. V lost 2 bases and J 6 bases, leaving 22 bases between the germline ends. The CDR3 runs 17 residues. In nucleotides, the CDR3 is TGTGCCAGCAGTTACCTGGGACTCCGCACAGGGAGGGATGGCTACACCTTC. As protein: CASSYLGLRTGRDGYTF.

This chain links TRBV25-1 with TRBJ1-1, with D maybe TRBD1 (5 bases). Germline V gene sequence: CDR1 MGHDK, CDR2 SYGVNS. This CDR3 region has 12 residues. Deletions cut 6 bases from V and 1 base from J, with 6 bases between. The CDR3 is CASRGGNTEAFF. In DNA, the CDR3 is TGTGCCAGCAGGGGGGGGAACACTGAAGCTTTCTTT.

A remark on this clone: The same CDR3 can be traced to other DNA sequences in this sample. The J gene is TRBJ2-5, the V gene TRBV3-1 (or the pseudogene TRBV3-2); possible D gene TRBD1, 5 bases. Germline loops: CDR1 LGHDT, CDR2 YNNKEL (reference sequence). Trimming removed 0 bases from V and 7 bases from J, with 9 bases in between. The CDR3 has 13 residues. In nucleotides, the CDR3 is TGTGCCAGCAGCCAAGATCGTCAGGGGACCCAGTACTTC. This gives the protein CASSQDRQGTQYF.

In its sample, this clone was seen a few times. The gene calls are TRBV28 and TRBJ1-1; the D gene is possibly TRBD1 (5 bases). This CDR3 spans 16 amino acids. Germline CDR1 and CDR2: MDHEN and SYDVKM. V was cut by 4 bases and J by 0 bases, with 15 bases left in between. The CDR3 region is CASSSATGKMNTEAFF. The DNA for the CDR3 is TGTGCCAGCAGTTCAGCAACAGGAAAAATGAACACTGAAGCTTTCTTT.

The chain's CDR3 is CASSPGLAGGPGTDTQYF. The CDR3 DNA follows: TGTGCCAGCAGCCCCGGACTAGCGGGGGGCCCGGGGACAGATACGCAGTATTTT. The gene calls are TRBV7-8 and TRBJ2-3, with 14 bases identical to TRBD2. In germline, CDR1 is SGHVS, CDR2 FQNEAQ. V dropped 5 bases and J dropped 3; count of bases not matched to a gene: 10. CDR3 length: 18 amino acids.

The J gene is TRBJ1-6, the V gene TRBV30; tentatively, D is TRBD1 (6 bases). Trimming pared 5 bases from V and 7 bases from J, leaving 12 bases between. Germline CDR1 reads GTSNPN; CDR2 reads SVGIG (reference sequence). CDR3 size: 13 residues. CDR3 region: CAWANQGNSPLHF. CDR3 nucleotides: TGTGCCTGGGCAAATCAGGGGAATTCACCCCTCCACTTT.

The rearrangement joins TRBV5-1 to TRBJ2-2, with TRBD1 as a possible D gene (6 bases). Trimming stripped 4 bases from V and 0 bases from J, with 10 bases between. CDR1 is SGHRS, CDR2 YFSETQ, per germline. This CDR3 region has 15 residues. CDR3 coding DNA: TGCGCCAGCAGCGCCGGGACACCGAACACCGGGGAGCTGTTTTTT. Translating gives CASSAGTPNTGELFF.

This sequence joins TRBV3-1 (or the pseudogene TRBV3-2) and TRBJ2-5, with TRBD2 matching over 8 bases. Germline V gives CDR1 LGHDT, CDR2 YNNKEL (reference sequence). Unmatched junction bases numbered 9, after V lost 6 bases and J lost 0 bases. CDR3 size: 16 residues. In nucleotides, the CDR3 is TGTGCCAGCAGTCATACTAGCGGCTTCTACCAAGAGACCCAGTACTTC. This codes for CASSHTSGFYQETQYF.

The chain has TRBV5-1 and TRBJ1-2; a possible D gene is TRBD1 (6 bases). Germline lookup yields CDR1 SGHRS and CDR2 YFSETQ. CDR3 length: 13 amino acids. The V and J ends lost 5 bases and 4 bases respectively, with 12 bases between them. The CDR3, as DNA: TGCGCCAGCAGTTCCGGGACAATCTATGGCTACACCTTC. Its protein product is CASSSGTIYGYTF.

This chain uses TRBV28 with TRBJ2-7, with a weak D call TRBD1 (5 bases). Trimming left V 4 bases short and J 0 bases short, with 22 bases between. Germline values: CDR1 MDHEN, CDR2 SYDVKM. The CDR3 contains 18 residues. As DNA, the CDR3 is TGTGCCAGCAGTTCCAATCCGCTGGTCTACAGGAGCTCCTACGAGCAGTACTTC. It translates to CASSSNPLVYRSSYEQYF.

V and J are TRBV27 and TRBJ2-4; weak D call: TRBD2 (5 bases). The germline V gene has CDR1 MNHEY and CDR2 SMNVEV (reference sequence). This CDR3 has 15 residues. V was pared by 2 bases and J by 0 bases, with 8 bases between. The CDR3 here is CASSLAGLAKNIQYF. The CDR3 DNA reads as TGTGCCAGCAGTTTAGCAGGACTAGCCAAAAACATTCAGTACTTC.

This sequence joins TRBV19 and TRBJ1-6; tentative D call: TRBD1 (5 bases). V gave up 5 bases and J gave up 7 bases, with 9 bases separating them. Germline-derived CDR1 and CDR2 are LNHDA and SQIVND (reference sequence). The CDR3 has 13 residues. In nucleotides, the CDR3 is TGTGCCAGTAGTGGCAACAGGAATTCACCCCTCCACTTT. Translating it yields CASSGNRNSPLHF.

This rearrangement joins TRBV5-1 to TRBJ2-2; D might be TRBD1 (6 bases). The CDR3 extends over 16 amino acids. Germline CDR1 SGHRS, CDR2 YFSETQ. Between the trimmed V and J ends, which lost 3 bases and 4 bases, there was a span of 16 bases. The DNA for the CDR3 is TGCGCCAGCAGCTCTGAAGGGGGTACGGGCACCGGGGAGCTGTTTTTT. Translation: CASSSEGGTGTGELFF. The complete variable domain, with remaining parts taken from reference TRBV5-1 and TRBJ2-2, reads KAGVTQTPRYLIKTRGQQVTLSCSPISGHRSVSWYQQTPGQGLQFLFEYFSETQRNKGNFPGRFSGRQFSNSRSEMNVSTLELGDSALYLCASSSEGGTGTGELFFGEGSRLTVL.

The chain employs TRBV7-3 and TRBJ2-2; tentative D call: TRBD1 (5 bases). The CDR3 is 12 residues long. CDR1 SGHTA and CDR2 FQGTGA come from the germline V gene. The germline V and J ends were trimmed by 4 bases and 8 bases, with 8 bases remaining between them. This CDR3 reads CASSSRVGELFF. CDR3 nucleotide sequence: TGTGCCAGCAGCTCCAGGGTAGGGGAGCTGTTTTTT.

The chain has TRBV7-9 and TRBJ2-5, with 7 nucleotides matching TRBD1. Germline values: CDR1 SEHNR, CDR2 FQNEAQ (reference sequence). V shed 6 bases, J shed 5 bases, and the junction held 12 bases outside the gene matches. This CDR3 is 15 amino acids long. CDR3 nucleotides: TGTGCCAGCAGGTCCAGAGACAGGGATCGGGAGACCCAGTACTTC. This encodes CASRSRDRDRETQYF.

The chain is built from TRBV24-1 and TRBJ2-1, with a weak D call TRBD1 (5 bases). V was cut by 3 bases and J by 11 bases, with 16 bases left in between. The germline V gene encodes CDR1 KGHDR and CDR2 SFDVKD. CDR3 size: 14 residues. In DNA form, the CDR3 reads TGTGCCACCAGTGATAACAGGATAGGGCAGAAGCAGTTCTTC. Protein product: CATSDNRIGQKQFF.